A single sample gave rise to the 18 T cell receptor beta chains below, sequenced in a study of primary melanoma T cells and metastatic recurrence. The table came from immunoSEQ multiplex PCR; TCRdb's copy has only in-frame clones and leaves some out. This table has a few thousand clones, about three quarters appearing once. The sample comprised melanoma tumor tissue. All receptors come from a human donor with melanoma.

This rearrangement joins TRBV6-8 to TRBJ2-3, with D tentatively TRBD1 (5 bases). Trimming took off 5 bases at V and 1 base at J, with 13 bases between the two ends. Germline V lookup: CDR1 MNHGY, CDR2 SAAAGT. CDR3 length equals 15 residues. The CDR3 here is CASSENLGGTDTQYF. The DNA of the CDR3 is TGTGCCAGCAGTGAGAACCTAGGGGGCACAGATACGCAGTATTTT.

The CDR3 is CASEFGASGSSYNEQFF. The DNA for the CDR3 is TGTGCCAGCGAATTTGGGGCGAGCGGGAGCTCCTACAATGAGCAGTTCTTC. This chain links TRBV9 with TRBJ2-1, with TRBD2 matching 8 bases. CDR1 is SGDLS and CDR2 is YYNGEE in the germline V gene. The CDR3 consists of 17 residues. V dropped 7 bases and J dropped 0; count of bases not matched to a gene: 12.

The rearrangement uses TRBV23-1 and TRBJ2-7; 7 nucleotides agree with TRBD1. TRBV23-1 is an ORF for which the function is uncertain. The CDR3 is 16 amino acids. V dropped 4 bases and J dropped 0; count of bases not matched to a gene: 9. The chain's CDR3 is CASSRRQGLVSYEQYF. The CDR3 region has the DNA TGCGCCAGCAGTCGACGACAGGGATTGGTCTCCTACGAGCAGTACTTC.

This rearrangement joins TRBV29-1 to TRBJ1-1, with 7 bases that match TRBD1. The CDR3 is 14 residues long. Looked up from germline, CDR1 is SQVTM and CDR2 is ANQGSEA. V dropped 1 base and J dropped 4; count of bases not matched to a gene: 6. Written as DNA, the CDR3 is TGCAGCGTTGAAGGGACCGACAGGGTCACTGAAGCTTTCTTT. As protein: CSVEGTDRVTEAFF.

This clone was counted a few times. The rearrangement uses TRBV29-1 and TRBJ2-2; the D gene is possibly TRBD2 (6 bases). Germline CDR1 SQVTM, CDR2 ANQGSEA. Trimming left V 7 bases short and J 2 bases short, with 11 bases between. The length of the CDR3 is 13 residues. The CDR3, as DNA: TGCAGCGGGAAGGGACTCAACACCGGGGAGCTGTTTTTT. This encodes CSGKGLNTGELFF.

Note on this clone: Germline and junction disagree at one end, which may indicate a read error. The gene calls are TRBV28 and TRBJ2-7, with D perhaps assigned TRBD1 or TRBD2 (7 bases each). From germline, CDR1 is MDHEN and CDR2 SYDVKM. The CDR3 sequence is 12 residues long. CDR3 protein: CASNQGGSWQYF. Here the CDR3 DNA reads TGTGCCAGCAACCAGGGGGGGAGCTGGCAGTATTTC. The full variable domain, in which reference TRBV28 and TRBJ2-7 provide the parts outside the CDR3, is DVKVTQSSRYLVKRTGEKVFLECVQDMDHENMFWYRQDPGLGLRLIYFSYDVKMKEKGDIPEGYSVSREKKERFSLILESASTNQTSMYLCASNQGGSWQYFGPGTRLTVT.

This clone was counted only a few times. CDR3 in amino acids: CACKTGLNQPQHF. Here the CDR3 DNA reads TGTGCCTGTAAGACAGGGCTAAATCAGCCCCAGCATTTT. J is TRBJ1-5 and V is TRBV30; 7 nucleotides match TRBD1. CDR3 length: 13 residues. Germline CDR1 GTSNPN, CDR2 SVGIG (reference sequence). V shed 6 bases, J shed 4 bases, and the junction held 6 bases outside the gene matches.

In this sample, this clone turned up a few times. The rearrangement uses TRBV11-3 and TRBJ1-2; D might be TRBD1 (5 bases). CDR1 is SGHNT, CDR2 YENEEA, per germline. Trimming left V 5 bases short and J 8 bases short, with 18 bases between. This CDR3 comprises 14 residues. CDR3 sequence reads: CASSPRRGQWGYTF. The CDR3 bases are TGTGCCAGCAGCCCCCGAAGGGGTCAATGGGGCTACACCTTC.

V and J are TRBV11-3 and TRBJ2-1, with TRBD2 identical over 11 bases. The CDR3 runs to 15 residues. The junction had 7 bases not matched to a gene; V was cut back by 5 bases and J by 7 bases. The germline CDR1 and CDR2 sequences are SGHNT and YENEEA. CDR3 DNA sequence: TGTGCCAGCAGCCAAGGGAGACTAGCGGGGAATGAGCAGTTCTTC. Its protein product is CASSQGRLAGNEQFF.

The rearrangement uses TRBV28 and TRBJ2-1; 10 bases agree with TRBD2. J gave up 0 bases and V 7 bases, and 9 bases lay outside the gene matches. This CDR3 has 17 amino acids. Germline CDR1 reads MDHEN; CDR2 reads SYDVKM. The CDR3 loop is CASTSGGTYNSYNEQFF. The DNA for the CDR3 is TGTGCCAGCACTAGCGGGGGTACCTACAACTCCTACAATGAGCAGTTCTTC.

The CDR3 nucleotides are TGTGCCAGCAGCTTACGGACCAGGGACAGGCCGTCACTTAACTATGGCTACACCTTC. As protein: CASSLRTRDRPSLNYGYTF. This chain links TRBV11-3 with TRBJ1-2, with TRBD1 matching over 8 bases. CDR1 is SGHNT, CDR2 YENEEA, per germline. The CDR3 is made up of 19 amino acids. The ends lost 2 bases at V and 1 base at J; junction bases unmatched: 15.

This rearrangement joins TRBV6-8 to TRBJ2-7; D is ambiguous. The CDR3 sequence is 12 residues long. Germline V gene data show CDR1 as MNHGY and CDR2 as SAAAGT. V lost 5 bases to trimming and J lost 7 bases, with 12 bases between them. CDR3 bases: TGTGCCAGCAGTCAAGGGCGAAGGGAGCAGTACTTC. Translation gives CASSQGRREQYF.

The chain couples TRBV6-8 to TRBJ1-4; D might be TRBD1 (6 bases). The germline V gene has CDR1 MNHGY and CDR2 SAAAGT. The germline V and J ends were trimmed by 5 bases and 0 bases, with 13 bases remaining between them. The CDR3 spans 16 residues. Written as DNA, the CDR3 is TGTGCCAGCAGTCCGGGACACACTGCAACTAATGAAAAACTGTTTTTT. This encodes CASSPGHTATNEKLFF.

Only a few counts were recorded for this clone. The chain links TRBV6-8 to TRBJ1-6; perhaps TRBD1 as D (6 bases). V was trimmed by 6 bases and J by 3 bases, leaving 6 bases between them. The germline V gene encodes CDR1 MNHGY and CDR2 SAAAGT. The CDR3 consists of 13 residues. The CDR3 loop is CASRDSYNSPLHF. As DNA, the CDR3 is TGTGCCAGCAGGGACAGCTATAATTCACCCCTCCACTTT.

The chain employs TRBV28 and TRBJ2-7, with D hard to call. Germline V CDR1 and CDR2: MDHEN, SYDVKM. V lost 3 bases and J 6 bases, leaving 15 bases between the germline ends. This CDR3 has 14 amino acids. The chain's CDR3 is CASSFSSRLREQYF. CDR3 nucleotide sequence: TGTGCCAGCAGTTTCTCCAGCCGCCTACGCGAGCAGTACTTC.

The gene calls are TRBV7-4 and TRBJ1-6; D remains ambiguous. The CDR3 runs 13 residues. V was shortened by 3 bases and J by 9 bases, with 9 bases between the two germline ends. CDR1 is SGHVT, CDR2 SQSDAQ, per germline. Written as DNA, the CDR3 is TGTGCCAGCAGCTTTGAGCGGTCTTCACCCCTCCACTTT. This codes for CASSFERSSPLHF.

J is TRBJ1-2 and V is TRBV11-3, with a tentative D call TRBD1 (5 bases). The CDR3 contains 15 residues. CDR1 and CDR2 from the germline V gene are SGHNT and YENEEA. The V end lost 5 bases, the J end lost 8 bases, and 21 bases lay between the germline ends. The CDR3 DNA follows: TGTGCCAGCAGCCCCCCCCAGGGCGAGGGATCAGGCTACACCTTC. Amino acids: CASSPPQGEGSGYTF.

The rearrangement links TRBV6-1 to TRBJ2-4, with no clear D. CDR1 is MNHNS and CDR2 is SASEGT in the germline V gene. CDR3 length: 15 amino acids. Trimming left V 0 bases short and J 0 bases short, with 6 bases between. Here the CDR3 DNA reads TGTGCCAGCAGTGAAGCTAGTCTAGCCAAAAACATTCAGTACTTC. Its protein product is CASSEASLAKNIQYF.